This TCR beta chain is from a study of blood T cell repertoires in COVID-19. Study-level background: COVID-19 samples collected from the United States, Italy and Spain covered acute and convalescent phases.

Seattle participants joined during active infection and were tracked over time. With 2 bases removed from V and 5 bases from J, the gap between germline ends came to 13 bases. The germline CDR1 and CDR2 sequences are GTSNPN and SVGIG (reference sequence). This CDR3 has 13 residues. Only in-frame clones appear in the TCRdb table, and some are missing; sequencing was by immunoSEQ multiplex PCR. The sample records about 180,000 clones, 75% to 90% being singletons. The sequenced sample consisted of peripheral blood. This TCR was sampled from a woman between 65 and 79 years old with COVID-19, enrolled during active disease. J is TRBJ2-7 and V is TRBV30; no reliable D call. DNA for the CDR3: TGTGCCTGGAGTCCGAGGAGTACTGACGAGCAGTACTTC. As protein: CAWSPRSTDEQYF.